This paragraph covers one T cell receptor (beta chain) sequence. Its binding antigen is unknown. Per-nucleotide qualities are absent, and no much larger clonotype sits a single base away. The data belong to a study of vaccination and CD4 T cells after COVID-19 (dated 2022 in TCRdb). With respect to the entire study: Every convalescent patient had a positive nasal swab PCR test for SARS-CoV-2, with mild disease in several patients and severe disease in one. Two doses of either the Pfizer-BioNTech BNT162b2 vaccine (n=8) or the Moderna mRNA-1273 vaccine (n=2) were administered to participants. Post-COVID blood samples from convalescent patients were collected a median of around 100 days after diagnosis, with a range of 35 to 161 days. A few convalescent patients were sampled both early after vaccination (day 14) and late after vaccination (days 161 to 241). Overlapping spike peptide pools from SARS-CoV-2 and from the common cold coronaviruses HCoV-NL63, HCoV-OC43 and HCoV-229E were used as culture stimuli. In the convalescent cohort there were six males and four females, among whom were two Hispanic individuals, seven Caucasians, two Asians and one multiracial person. Control cultures used a CEFX viral epitope pool as positive control, an HIV-1 Nef peptide pool as negative control, or no peptide. Post-vaccine blood samples were obtained a median of approximately 74 days after the second vaccine dose, with a range of about 12 to 241 days. The spike-specific CD4+ TCR repertoire was compared before and after mRNA vaccination in approximately 9 COVID-19 convalescent patients and a handful of infection-naive healthy vaccine recipients. Overall study results and their limits: The study included relatively few convalescent patients and did not analyze early timepoints after natural infection. The median count of SARS-CoV-2-reactive clonotypes went up from some 23 after infection to 35 to 40 after vaccination, although the change was not significant. Nearly all vaccine-specific clones in convalescent patients (304 of 307) were mono-reactive for SARS-CoV-2 spike rather than cross-reactive with common cold coronaviruses. In convalescent patients, a median around 86% of post-vaccine SARS-CoV-2-reactive clones were detected only after vaccination, suggesting vaccine-specific priming.

Taken from cysteine to phenylalanine, the CDR3 has 17 residues. Just CDR3 DNA is preserved here, 51 bases in frame from base 1. V ends up 4 bases short and J 3 bases short, with an unmatched junction base count of 7. The germline V gene specifies MGHRA as CDR1 and YSYEKL as CDR2. The time point label, read with the paper, signifies: late sampling 161 to 241 days after vaccination in a few convalescent patients. The treatment or condition label on this specimen signifies: approximately 10-day PBMC culture with coronavirus spike peptide pools or control peptides (ViraFEST assay). The ViraFEST assay was used in the study, in which antigen-specific T cells were expanded with peptide pools and expanded clonotypes were subsequently identified by TCR sequencing. The positive SARS-CoV-2 PCR tests of the convalescent patients were dated from March to December 2020, before the Alpha, Beta and Delta variants emerged in the United States. Each well held about 1.8 million PBMCs cultured with approximately 10 ug/ml peptide pools in IMDM containing around 5% human AB serum and around 10 IU/ml IL-2. On days 3 and 7, half of the culture medium was replaced with fresh IL-2-containing medium. After 10 days of culture, CD4+ T cells were isolated by negative selection using the EasySep CD4+ T cell isolation kit. Ficoll-Paque Plus gradient centrifugation was used to isolate PBMCs from whole blood, and the isolated PBMCs were then either used fresh or cryopreserved at -140C. In general, triplicate wells were set up for every culture condition.

Library preparation used PCR. DNA from cultured CD4+ T cells underwent TCR sequencing with the Oncomine TCR Beta short-read assay at the Johns Hopkins FTIC core. The QIAamp micro DNA kit was used to extract genomic DNA from the cultured CD4+ T cells. The Oncomine TCR Beta libraries from cultured CD4+ T cells were pooled using unique dual indexes and then sequenced on an Illumina iSeq 100. As for how the authors treated the data: Non-productive sequences were removed, and CDR3s that did not start with C, did not end with F or W, or were shorter than 7 amino acids were discarded. Antigen-specific clonotypes were identified with the MANAFEST web application by comparing peptide-stimulated wells with reference and other culture wells. Positive clones required FDR below 0.05, an odds ratio above 5, and productive frequency above 0.1% in at least two of three replicate wells. A clonotype was classed as cross-reactive if the clonotype showed significant expansion both in SARS-CoV-2 spike wells and in at least one common cold coronavirus spike condition. Levenshtein distances (stringdist) and unrooted phylogenetic trees (ape) in R version 3.6.1 were used to assess CDR3 homology. The public reads were reprocessed in TCRdb via fastp at Q25 and MiXCR, keeping in-frame beta chains. Entries that share a CDR3 protein sequence are merged under the most common genes and DNA. The V and J calls, along with clone size, are taken from TCRdb and not from the paper's own processing. The sample table shows more than 20,000 distinct CDR3 sequences, and about 45% are seen once. The top ten hold approximately 5% of the sample.

Sequenced material: CD4+ T cells from blood, cultured in vitro, taken about 7 months after SARS-CoV-2 vaccination. The chain employs TRBV4-1 and TRBJ2-6; TRBD1 lines up with 9 middle nucleotides. This TCR was sampled from a human donor who had recovered from COVID-19. CDR3 protein: CASSPRTGVGGANVLTF. The sequenced DNA: TGCGCCAGCAGCCCCCGGACAGGGGTTGGTGGGGCCAACGTCCTGACTTTC.